This passage covers 21 T cell receptor beta chains from one sample sequenced in a study of cytomegalovirus exposure and HLA in healthy donors. PCR was performed using 60 Vbeta and 13 Jbeta primers. Clones were read by immunoSEQ multiplex PCR, and TCRdb kept only the in-frame ones, dropping some. The table lists approximately 150,000 clones, 70% to 80% of them singletons, with about 1.3% in the top ten. Material for sequencing was PBMCs. The receptors come from a man aged 25 to 45 in good health and CMV-seronegative.

This chain connects TRBV10-3 to TRBJ1-1; no definite D call. Germline V gene data show CDR1 as ENHRY and CDR2 as SYGVKD. V lost 1 base and J lost 6, with 9 bases in between. This CDR3 is built from 13 residues. The CDR3 nucleotides are TGTGCCATCAGTGAGTTCCGGGAATCTGAAGCTTTCTTT. This encodes CAISEFRESEAFF.

The J gene is TRBJ1-1, the V gene TRBV11-2, with TRBD1 identical over 9 bases. J lost 4 bases, V lost 2 bases, and 8 bases had no gene match. Per the germline V gene, CDR1 is SGHAT and CDR2 is FQNNGV. This CDR3 is 16 amino acids long. The CDR3 region has the DNA TGTGCCAGCAGCTTATGGGACAGGGATACGGGCACTGAAGCTTTCTTT. This sequence encodes CASSLWDRDTGTEAFF.

The chain recombines TRBV27 with TRBJ2-7; 10 bases are shared with TRBD1. Germline trimming cut 5 bases from V and 4 bases from J; bases unmatched to any gene: 8. The CDR3 totals 15 residues. CDR1 is MNHEY, CDR2 SMNVEV, per germline (reference sequence). CDR3 in DNA: TGTGCCAGCAGTCCCTCCGGGACAGGGGTTTACGAGCAGTACTTC. This translates into CASSPSGTGVYEQYF.

V usage is TRBV7-9 and J usage is TRBJ2-2, with TRBD1 matching over 7 bases. The germline CDR1 and CDR2 sequences are SEHNR and FQNEAQ (reference sequence). This CDR3 comprises 16 residues. Trimming cost V 4 bases and J 3 bases; bases outside gene matches: 8. CDR3 amino acids: CASSSNTGEYTGELFF. The CDR3 DNA reads TGTGCCAGCAGCTCTAATACAGGGGAATACACCGGGGAGCTGTTTTTT.

J is TRBJ2-7 and V is TRBV6-5; D perhaps matches TRBD2 (6 bases). This CDR3 contains 15 residues. V was shortened by 8 bases and J by 2 bases, with 19 bases between the two germline ends. The germline CDR1 and CDR2 sequences are MNHEY and SVGAGI. CDR3 sequence reads: CASPNPGGMAYEQYF. Here the CDR3 DNA reads TGTGCCAGCCCCAACCCAGGCGGGATGGCCTACGAGCAGTACTTC.

The rearrangement uses TRBV30 and TRBJ1-6; D is unclear. CDR3 length: 12 residues. Per germline, CDR1 GTSNPN and CDR2 SVGIG (reference sequence). V dropped 0 bases and J dropped 10 bases, with 7 bases sitting between them. The CDR3 sequence: CAWSVMESPLHF. In nucleotides, the CDR3 is TGTGCCTGGAGTGTAATGGAGTCACCCCTCCACTTT.

The chain combines TRBV7-9 with TRBJ2-3; D may be TRBD2 (6 bases). The CDR3 covers 16 residues. V was shortened by 6 bases and J by 2 bases, with 18 bases between the two germline ends. Germline CDR1 SEHNR, CDR2 FQNEAQ (reference sequence). Written as DNA, the CDR3 is TGTGCCAGCAGACCCGACGTGGCGGGACCCACAGATACGCAGTATTTT. Amino acids: CASRPDVAGPTDTQYF.

The chain combines TRBV28 with TRBJ2-1, with D possibly TRBD2 on 6 matching bases. The V end was cut by 2 bases, the J end by 10 bases, with 18 bases between. Germline V gives CDR1 MDHEN, CDR2 SYDVKM. The CDR3 consists of 15 residues. CDR3 region: CASSLGMRELSEQFF. DNA of the CDR3: TGTGCCAGCAGTTTAGGTATGCGGGAACTGAGCGAGCAGTTCTTC.

This clone has only a few counts. The CDR3 reads CASSSWDRGYEQYF. In DNA form, the CDR3 reads TGTGCCAGCAGCTCGTGGGACAGGGGCTACGAGCAGTACTTC. This chain joins TRBV7-2 and TRBJ2-7, with 10 positions matching TRBD1. In germline, CDR1 is SGHTA, CDR2 FQGNSA. V lost 4 bases to trimming and J lost 3 bases; unmatched junction nucleotides: 3. The CDR3 extends over 14 amino acids.

This sequence joins TRBV5-6 and TRBJ2-7, with 7 bases that match TRBD2. The CDR3 length is 15 residues. Trimming took 7 bases from V and 6 from J; bases not matched to a gene: 16. Germline lookup yields CDR1 SGHDT and CDR2 YYEEEE. This CDR3 is CASSPEGTTPLEQYF. CDR3 DNA sequence: TGTGCCAGCTCCCCGGAGGGGACTACTCCCCTCGAGCAGTACTTC.

This clone was seen once. This chain connects TRBV6-5 to TRBJ2-1; tentatively, D is TRBD1 (6 bases). Germline values: CDR1 MNHEY, CDR2 SVGAGI. V was pared by 4 bases and J by 7 bases, with 11 bases between. CDR3 length equals 13 residues. As DNA, the CDR3 is TGTGCCAGCAGTTCCACAGGGATTAATGAGCAGTTCTTC. It specifies CASSSTGINEQFF.

The genes are TRBV13 and TRBJ2-6, with D uncertain. There are 13 residues in the CDR3. Trimming cost V 10 bases and J 0 bases, with 7 bases left between them. From germline, CDR1 is PRHDT and CDR2 FYEKMQ (reference sequence). CDR3 DNA sequence: TGTGCCACTCACGGCTCTGGGGCCAACGTCCTGACTTTC. Its translation: CATHGSGANVLTF.

The genes are TRBV6-5 and TRBJ2-1; possible D gene TRBD1, 5 bases. This CDR3 is 15 amino acids long. Germline-derived CDR1 and CDR2 are MNHEY and SVGAGI. V lost 5 bases to trimming and J lost 0 bases, with 11 bases between them. CDR3 residues: CASSPRQSSYNEQFF. The CDR3 DNA sequence: TGTGCCAGCAGTCCGAGACAGAGCTCCTACAATGAGCAGTTCTTC.

This clone was detected a few times. The gene calls are TRBV6-5 and TRBJ2-1; 9 bases fit TRBD1. V dropped 4 bases and J dropped 7; count of bases not matched to a gene: 8. This CDR3 is 15 amino acids long. CDR1 and CDR2 from the germline V gene are MNHEY and SVGAGI. The CDR3 DNA is TGTGCCAGCAGTTTCACCGGGACAGGGTCAAATGAGCAGTTCTTC. Its protein product is CASSFTGTGSNEQFF.

Here the CDR3 DNA reads TGTGCCGAAATGCTAGGGTCGGGACAGAGGAACACTGAAGCTTTCTTT. Amino acids: CAEMLGSGQRNTEAFF. The chain links TRBV21-1 to TRBJ1-1; the DNA was not compared with TRBD1, the D call given in the table. TRBV21-1 is reported as a pseudogene. CDR3 length equals 16 residues.

The V call is TRBV5-1, the J call TRBJ1-6; the D is unclear. CDR3 length: 16 amino acids. In germline, CDR1 is SGHRS, CDR2 YFSETQ. Trimming left V 0 bases short and J 5 bases short, with 12 bases between. The CDR3 DNA reads as TGCGCCAGCAGCTTGGATAGCGGACCGAATAATTCACCCCTCCACTTT. As protein: CASSLDSGPNNSPLHF. Full variable domain (missing parts from reference TRBV5-1 and TRBJ1-6): KAGVTQTPRYLIKTRGQQVTLSCSPISGHRSVSWYQQTPGQGLQFLFEYFSETQRNKGNFPGRFSGRQFSNSRSEMNVSTLELGDSALYLCASSLDSGPNNSPLHFGNGTRLTVT.

This clone was picked up a small number of times. The rearrangement links TRBV11-2 to TRBJ2-4; 7 positions match TRBD1. Germline lookup yields CDR1 SGHAT and CDR2 FQNNGV. The CDR3 totals 19 residues. Trimming took 5 bases from V and 3 from J; bases not matched to a gene: 19. The CDR3 here is CASSPEGGLQGDGKNIQYF. The CDR3 bases are TGTGCCAGCAGCCCAGAGGGCGGGTTGCAGGGGGATGGCAAAAACATTCAGTACTTC. Complete variable domain (other parts from reference TRBV11-2 and TRBJ2-4): EAGVAQSPRYKIIEKRQSVAFWCNPISGHATLYWYQQILGQGPKLLIQFQNNGVVDDSQLPKDRFSAERLKGVDSTLKIQPAKLEDSAVYLCASSPEGGLQGDGKNIQYFGAGTRLSVL.

The chain combines TRBV10-2 with TRBJ1-2, with 7 bases lining up with TRBD1. Germline V gene lookup returns CDR1 WSHSY and CDR2 SAAADI. The junction had 7 bases not matched to a gene; V was cut back by 3 bases and J by 3 bases. There are 15 residues in the CDR3. CDR3 amino acids: CASSDGWTGDYGYTF. For the CDR3, the DNA is TGCGCCAGCAGTGACGGTTGGACAGGTGACTATGGCTACACCTTC.

This clone is a singleton in its sample. This chain uses TRBV7-2 with TRBJ1-5; no clear D. The CDR3 extends over 14 amino acids. V was cut by 0 bases and J by 4 bases, with 7 bases left in between. CDR1 and CDR2 (germline): SGHTA, FQGNSA. CDR3 in amino acids: CASSLAYSNQPQHF. CDR3 nucleotide sequence: TGTGCCAGCAGCTTAGCATATAGTAATCAGCCCCAGCATTTT.

The rearrangement uses TRBV10-3 and TRBJ1-4; tentative D call: TRBD1 (6 bases). Looked up from germline, CDR1 is ENHRY and CDR2 is SYGVKD. The CDR3 totals 14 residues. V was pared by 4 bases and J by 4 bases, with 10 bases between. The CDR3: CAISGSGVNEKLFF. Here the CDR3 DNA reads TGTGCCATCAGTGGGTCAGGGGTTAATGAAAAACTGTTTTTT.

The chain employs TRBV5-8 and TRBJ2-1; D remains ambiguous. Germline CDR1 SGHTS, CDR2 YDEGEE. Trimming pared 0 bases from V and 5 bases from J, leaving 12 bases between. There are 15 residues in the CDR3. The CDR3 protein is CASSLGSVQNNEQFF. CDR3 DNA sequence: TGTGCCAGCAGCTTGGGCTCAGTACAGAACAATGAGCAGTTCTTC.